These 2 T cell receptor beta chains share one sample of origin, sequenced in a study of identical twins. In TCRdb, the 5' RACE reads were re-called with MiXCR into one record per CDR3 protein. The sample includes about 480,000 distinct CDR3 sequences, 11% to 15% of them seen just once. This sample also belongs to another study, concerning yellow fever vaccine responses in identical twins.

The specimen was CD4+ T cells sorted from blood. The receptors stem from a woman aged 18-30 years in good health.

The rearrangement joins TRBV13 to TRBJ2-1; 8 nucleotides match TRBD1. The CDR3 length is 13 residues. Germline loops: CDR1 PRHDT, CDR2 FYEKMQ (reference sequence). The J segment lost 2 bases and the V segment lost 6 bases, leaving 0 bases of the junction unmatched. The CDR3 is CASRQGAYNEQFF. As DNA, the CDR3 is TGTGCCAGCAGACAGGGGGCCTACAATGAGCAGTTCTTC.

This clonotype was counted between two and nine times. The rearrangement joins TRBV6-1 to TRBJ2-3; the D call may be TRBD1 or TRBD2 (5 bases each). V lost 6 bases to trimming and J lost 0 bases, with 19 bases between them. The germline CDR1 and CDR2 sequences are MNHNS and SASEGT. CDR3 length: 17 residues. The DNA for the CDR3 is TGTGCCAGCAGCCTCGGTCTGGGGGTGTTTAGCACAGATACGCAGTATTTT. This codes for CASSLGLGVFSTDTQYF.